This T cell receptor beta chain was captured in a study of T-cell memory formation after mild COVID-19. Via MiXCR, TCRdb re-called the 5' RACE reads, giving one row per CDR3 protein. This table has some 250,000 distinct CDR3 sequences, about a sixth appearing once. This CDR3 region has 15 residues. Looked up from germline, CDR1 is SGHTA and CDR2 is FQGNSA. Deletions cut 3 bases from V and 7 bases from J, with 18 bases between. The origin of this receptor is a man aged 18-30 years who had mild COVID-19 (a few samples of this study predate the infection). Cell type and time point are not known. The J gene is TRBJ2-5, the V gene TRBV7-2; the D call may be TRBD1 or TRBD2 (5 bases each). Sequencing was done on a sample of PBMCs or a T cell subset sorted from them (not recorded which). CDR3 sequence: CASSLGVSRTVTQYF. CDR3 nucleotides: TGTGCCAGCAGCTTGGGGGTCAGTCGAACGGTGACCCAGTACTTC.